The next 2 T cell receptor beta chains were all read from a single sample in a study of early T cells in non-severe SARS-CoV-2 infection. TCRdb reprocessed the 5' RACE reads via MiXCR and lists one record per CDR3 protein. The table shows about 58,000 distinct CDR3 sequences, with about 13% occurring only once. Input material: whole blood. The receptors stem from an adult who was a healthcare worker with PCR-confirmed SARS-CoV-2 infection or an uninfected control (not recorded which).

This clonotype has ten or more counts. The rearrangement uses TRBV28 and TRBJ2-3, with D perhaps matching TRBD2 (5 bases). Germline assignment: CDR1 MDHEN and CDR2 SYDVKM. There are 14 residues in the CDR3. Trimming removed 6 bases at V and 3 bases at J, with 13 bases between. The CDR3 region has the DNA TGTGCCAGCAGCTGGGCCGGGATAACAGATACGCAGTATTTT. It codes for CASSWAGITDTQYF.

This clonotype has ten or more counts. J is TRBJ2-6 and V is TRBV7-2, with no clear D. The ends were cut back, 6 bases at V and 0 bases at J, with 9 bases in the middle. CDR1 and CDR2 from the germline V gene are SGHTA and FQGNSA. The length of the CDR3 is 15 residues. CDR3 loop: CASREQSSGANVLTF. The DNA for the CDR3 is TGTGCCAGCAGGGAGCAAAGCTCTGGGGCCAACGTCCTGACTTTC.